A selection of T cell receptor beta chains follows, all from one sample in a study of blood T cell repertoires in COVID-19. Some clones are missing from TCRdb's copy, which holds only in-frame ones; the method was immunoSEQ multiplex PCR. The sample lists 90,000 to 100,000 clones, 70% to 90% occurring once. The sequenced sample consisted of peripheral blood. The receptors shown here come from a human donor in a cohort sampled during active COVID-19. Both conserved end residues are part of each CDR3. D genes are given only for firm matches. The size entry is marked missing in some rows and otherwise reads once, few, many or a size class.

J gene: TRBJ2-7
V gene: TRBV6-5
clone size: NA
D gene: NA
CDR3 protein: CASSHFPDTESYEQYF
CDR3 DNA: TGTGCCAGCAGTCACTTCCCAGACACGGAATCCTACGAGCAGTACTTC

J gene: TRBJ2-3
V gene: TRBV7-9
clone size: NA
D gene: TRBD2
CDR3 protein: CASSLAMSGGFTDTQYF
CDR3 DNA: TGTGCCAGCAGCTTAGCGATGAGCGGGGGTTTCACAGATACGCAGTATTTT

J gene: TRBJ2-2
V gene: TRBV9
clone size: NA
D gene: NA
CDR3 protein: CASSVSGPSLTGELFF
CDR3 DNA: TGTGCCAGCAGCGTGTCAGGGCCTTCCCTCACCGGGGAGCTGTTTTTT

J gene: TRBJ1-6
V gene: TRBV9
clone size: NA
D gene: TRBD1
CDR3 protein: CASSVSGTGNSPLHF
CDR3 DNA: TGTGCCAGCAGCGTCTCCGGGACAGGCAATTCACCCCTCCACTTT

J gene: TRBJ1-2
V gene: TRBV24-1
clone size: NA
D gene: TRBD1
CDR3 protein: CATSEPGQGARDGYTF
CDR3 DNA: TGTGCCACCAGTGAACCGGGACAGGGGGCGCGAGATGGCTACACCTTC

J gene: TRBJ1-1
V gene: TRBV6-5
clone size: NA
D gene: NA
CDR3 protein: CASRMTGPLGTEAFF
CDR3 DNA: TGTGCCAGCAGGATGACAGGCCCCTTGGGCACTGAAGCTTTCTTT

J gene: TRBJ2-5
V gene: TRBV6-5
clone size: NA
D gene: NA
CDR3 protein: CASKRGKGPGETQYF
CDR3 DNA: TGTGCCAGCAAGAGGGGGAAGGGGCCGGGAGAGACCCAGTACTTC

J gene: TRBJ2-3
V gene: TRBV7-3
clone size: NA
D gene: NA
CDR3 protein: CASSLRAGTTDTQYF
CDR3 DNA: TGTGCCAGCAGCTTACGGGCGGGGACCACAGATACGCAGTATTTT

J gene: TRBJ2-7
V gene: TRBV7-8
clone size: NA
D gene: NA
CDR3 protein: CASSSFEARNEQYF
CDR3 DNA: TGTGCCAGCAGCTCTTTTGAGGCGCGGAACGAGCAGTACTTC

J gene: TRBJ1-1
V gene: TRBV19
clone size: NA
D gene: NA
CDR3 protein: CASRTSGTRGTEAFF
CDR3 DNA: TGTGCCAGTAGAACCTCCGGGACAAGAGGCACTGAAGCTTTCTTT

J gene: TRBJ2-1
V gene: TRBV6-5
clone size: NA
D gene: TRBD2
CDR3 protein: CASPTSVTYNEQFF
CDR3 DNA: TGTGCCAGCCCTACTAGCGTCACCTACAATGAGCAGTTCTTC

J gene: TRBJ2-7
V gene: TRBV27
clone size: once
D gene: TRBD1
CDR3 protein: CASSFGTGSYEQYF
CDR3 DNA: TGTGCCAGCAGTTTCGGGACAGGGTCCTACGAGCAGTACTTC

J gene: TRBJ1-2
V gene: TRBV18
clone size: NA
D gene: TRBD1
CDR3 protein: CASSPDRGDYGYTF
CDR3 DNA: TGTGCCAGCTCGCCAGACAGGGGTGACTATGGCTACACCTTC

J gene: TRBJ2-7
V gene: TRBV21-1
clone size: NA
D gene: NA
CDR3 protein: CASSFEPGCPLCYEQYF
CDR3 DNA: TGTGCCAGCAGTTTCGAGCCAGGGTGTCCGCTATGTTACGAGCAGTACTTC

J gene: TRBJ2-1
V gene: TRBV19
clone size: NA
D gene: NA
CDR3 protein: CASSMRAGEQFF
CDR3 DNA: TGTGCCAGTAGTATGCGGGCGGGGGAGCAGTTCTTC

J gene: TRBJ2-1
V gene: TRBV29-1
clone size: NA
D gene: TRBD2
CDR3 protein: CSVEGGLAGGGSYEQFF
CDR3 DNA: TGCAGCGTTGAGGGAGGCCTAGCGGGGGGGGGCAGCTATGAGCAGTTCTTC

J gene: TRBJ2-5
V gene: TRBV9
clone size: NA
D gene: NA
CDR3 protein: CASSVGRGLETQYF
CDR3 DNA: TGTGCCAGCAGCGTCGGCCGAGGACTAGAGACCCAGTACTTC

J gene: TRBJ2-4
V gene: TRBV2
clone size: NA
D gene: TRBD2
CDR3 protein: CASSLSSGRSNIQYF
CDR3 DNA: TGTGCCAGCAGTTTATCTAGCGGGAGATCAAACATTCAGTACTTC